This T cell receptor (beta chain) emerged from a study of beta chain features in type 1 diabetes. Study observations and caveats: Fewer junction insertions and more nucleotide deletions appeared in type 1 diabetes patients.

Of the isolated RNA, all was reverse transcribed, and so the sequenced material was expressed TCRB transcripts. Using immunoSEQ multiplex PCR, the repertoire was profiled, and TCRdb retains in-frame clones only, with some absent. Seen here are about 180,000 clones, about 13% observed once, and the top ten hold about 0.58%. In total, each donor contributed a single heparinised blood draw that averaged approximately 0.12 L. Germline trimming cut 5 bases from V and 4 bases from J; bases unmatched to any gene: 6. CDR3 length: 17 amino acids. The germline V gene has CDR1 SNHLY and CDR2 FYNNEI. This clone came up a few times. Its specificity is not known.

Material: central memory CD4+ T cells from blood. This chain uses TRBV2 with TRBJ2-1; 15 bases fit TRBD2. The TCR was taken from a woman aged 18-29 years in good health. The CDR3 coding sequence is TGTGCCAGCAGTCATGGACTAGCGGGAGGGCATTACAATGAGCAGTTCTTC. It translates to CASSHGLAGGHYNEQFF.